These 30 T cell receptor beta chains share one sample of origin, sequenced in a study of CD8+CD57+ T cells in acquired aplastic anemia listed by TCRdb under 2018. The listed sequencing device is Illumina HiSeq 2000. Profiling of TCR beta VDJ combinations and CDR3 sequences used genomic DNA as the template. Using fastp trimming at Q25 and MiXCR clonotype assembly, TCRdb reanalyzed the public sequencing data and kept in-frame beta chains. Every distinct CDR3 protein forms one entry, paired with its most common genes and DNA. Across this sample there are about 220,000 distinct CDR3 sequences, with roughly half seen only once. 7% to 10% of the sample comes from the top ten. The patients picked for sequencing were ones in whom flow cytometry had shown an expansion of CD8+CD57+ cells. Sequencing was carried out using sorted CD4+, CD8+, or CD8+CD57+ T cells (not recorded which) from PBMCs. The receptor source for this set is a human donor with aplastic anemia.

Comment on this clonotype: At one boundary the junction diverges from the germline segment, which might be a read error. The V call is TRBV7-7, the J call TRBJ1-1; no reliable D call. The germline CDR1 and CDR2 sequences are SSHAT and FNYEAQ (reference sequence). The CDR3 is 13 amino acids. CDR3 sequence (DNA): TGTGCTAGCAGCCAACAGAGGAACACTGAAGCTTTCTTT. This gives the protein CASSQQRNTEAFF. The entire variable domain, with the rest obtained from reference TRBV7-7 and TRBJ1-1, is as follows: GAGVSQSPRYKVTKRGQDVTLRCDPISSHATLYWYQQALGQGPEFLTYFNYEAQPDKSGLPSDRFSAERPEGSISTLTIQRTEQRDSAMYRCASSQQRNTEAFFGQGTRLTVV.

The genes are TRBV6-1 and TRBJ1-6; D possibly corresponds to TRBD1 (6 bases). CDR3 length: 15 residues. The V gene lost 2 bases and the J gene lost 10 bases, with 15 bases spanning the gap. Germline V gene sequence: CDR1 MNHNS, CDR2 SASEGT. DNA of the CDR3: TGTGCCAGCAGTGAAAGGGCAGGGGAGGGATCACCCCTCCACTTT. This encodes CASSERAGEGSPLHF.

This clonotype was counted between two and nine times. CDR3: CAWSVSSGSYEQYF. In DNA form, the CDR3 reads TGTGCCTGGAGTGTATCTAGCGGGTCCTACGAGCAGTACTTC. The J gene is TRBJ2-7, the V gene TRBV30, with 8 nucleotides matching TRBD2. CDR1 and CDR2 from the germline V gene are GTSNPN and SVGIG (reference sequence). V dropped 0 bases and J dropped 1; count of bases not matched to a gene: 2. This CDR3 is 14 amino acids long.

Ten or more counts support this clonotype. The chain joins TRBV29-1 to TRBJ2-3; the match to TRBD1 covers 7 bases. The CDR3 totals 14 residues. Germline assignment: CDR1 SQVTM and CDR2 ANQGSEA. The J segment lost 2 bases and the V segment lost 6 bases, leaving 8 bases of the junction unmatched. CDR3 sequence reads: CSVHTGVATDTQYF. DNA for the CDR3: TGCAGCGTGCACACAGGGGTAGCCACAGATACGCAGTATTTT.

This clonotype was seen at least ten times. CDR3 in DNA: TGCAGTGCTAGACCCCGGGGAGGGTGGGGCGAGCAGTACTTC. This translates into CSARPRGGWGEQYF. The rearrangement uses TRBV20-1 and TRBJ2-7, with 7 bases aligning to TRBD2. Germline CDR1 reads DFQATT; CDR2 reads SNEGSKA (reference sequence). Unmatched junction bases numbered 10, after V lost 2 bases and J lost 6 bases. This CDR3 has 14 residues.

The table lists this clonotype with a few counts. The genes are TRBV6-6 and TRBJ1-1; D not resolved. The germline V gene has CDR1 MNHNY and CDR2 SVGAGI (reference sequence). V lost 0 bases to trimming and J lost 1 base, with 15 bases between them. This CDR3 spans 17 amino acids. Here the CDR3 DNA reads TGTGCCAGCAGTTACTCACAGAAACAACTAGGGAACACTGAAGCTTTCTTT. Its protein product is CASSYSQKQLGNTEAFF.

Comment on this clonotype: A much more abundant neighbour one base away suggests this may be a read error. The J gene is TRBJ2-1, the V gene TRBV11-2, with D perhaps matching TRBD2 (7 bases). Germline V gene sequence: CDR1 SGHAT, CDR2 FQNNGV. The CDR3 runs to 16 residues. The V end lost 1 base, the J end lost 6 bases, and 16 bases lay between the germline ends. CDR3 region: CASSLASRGALNEQFF. The CDR3 DNA is TGTGCCAGCAGCTTAGCTAGCCGGGGGGCGCTCAATGAGCAGTTCTTC.

J is TRBJ1-5 and V is TRBV7-2, with 9 bases identical to TRBD1. Trimming took 1 base from V and 7 from J; bases not matched to a gene: 2. The CDR3 is made up of 14 amino acids. The germline V gene has CDR1 SGHTA and CDR2 FQGNSA. The CDR3 here is CASSLGQGGQPQHF. DNA for the CDR3: TGTGCCAGCAGCTTAGGACAGGGGGGGCAGCCCCAGCATTTT.

Only one count was recorded for this clonotype. This chain links TRBV20-1 with TRBJ2-1; D is possibly TRBD2 (5 bases). This CDR3 has 16 amino acids. V was clipped by 1 base and J by 0 bases, with 13 bases between them. Germline V gene lookup returns CDR1 DFQATT and CDR2 SNEGSKA (reference sequence). The CDR3, as DNA: TGCAGTGCTAGAGTTGCGGGCGGTAGCTCCTACAATGAGCAGTTCTTC. It codes for CSARVAGGSSYNEQFF.

V usage is TRBV2 and J usage is TRBJ1-6; D is undetermined. The ends were cut back, 3 bases at V and 13 bases at J, with 4 bases in the middle. Germline CDR1 and CDR2: SNHLY and FYNNEI. The CDR3 has 10 residues. The DNA of the CDR3 is TGTGCCAGCAGTGAGCGCCCCCTCCACTTT. Translated: CASSERPLHF.

The J gene is TRBJ1-2, the V gene TRBV7-2; D possibly corresponds to TRBD1 (6 bases). CDR1 and CDR2 from the germline V gene are SGHTA and FQGNSA. The CDR3 has 15 amino acids. The V gene lost 5 bases and the J gene lost 4 bases, with 17 bases spanning the gap. The CDR3 nucleotides are TGTGCCAGCAGCCGAGGGGGGGGGGACACCTATGGCTACACCTTC. Its protein is CASSRGGGDTYGYTF.

The rearrangement uses TRBV29-1 and TRBJ2-1; 7 bases are a match to TRBD2. V trimming: 8 bases; J trimming: 4 bases; junction bases outside the gene matches: 11. The CDR3 covers 14 residues. Germline V gene sequence: CDR1 SQVTM, CDR2 ANQGSEA. This CDR3 is CSSSLRTRYNEQFF. The CDR3 DNA follows: TGCAGCTCATCCCTCCGGACTAGATACAATGAGCAGTTCTTC.

The gene calls are TRBV7-9 and TRBJ1-2; D gene ambiguous. Germline-derived CDR1 and CDR2 are SEHNR and FQNEAQ (reference sequence). V lost 8 bases and J lost 1, with 20 bases in between. The CDR3 contains 16 residues. The CDR3 DNA follows: TGTGCCAGCTCCCCCTATGTGAAGGAAATTAACTATGGCTACACCTTC. Residues: CASSPYVKEINYGYTF.

This clonotype was detected ten times or more. The chain is built from TRBV7-6 and TRBJ1-5; D gene unclear. CDR1 and CDR2 (germline): SGHVS, FNYEAQ. The CDR3 totals 16 residues. Trimming removed 2 bases at V and 0 bases at J, with 11 bases between. The CDR3 coding sequence is TGTGCCAGCAGCTTACTCCCCGACGATAGCAATCAGCCCCAGCATTTT. Translated: CASSLLPDDSNQPQHF.

In its sample, this clonotype was seen many times. The rearrangement links TRBV20-1 to TRBJ1-6, with D possibly being TRBD1 (5 bases). Between the trimmed V and J ends, which lost 2 bases and 6 bases, there was a span of 14 bases. This CDR3 spans 15 amino acids. Germline CDR1 DFQATT, CDR2 SNEGSKA (reference sequence). The CDR3 region is CSARPGRGFNSPLHF. In DNA form, the CDR3 reads TGCAGTGCTAGACCCGGGAGGGGTTTTAATTCACCCCTCCACTTT.

Concerning this clonotype: The conserved closing phenylalanine or tryptophan is absent in this CDR3, likely reflecting a read error. The DNA is left out, because the CDR3 cannot be placed on it with certainty; the CDR3 is given as TCRdb lists it. The chain joins TRBV7-9 to TRBJ1-5. The germline V gene has CDR1 SEHNR and CDR2 FQNEAQ (reference sequence). The CDR3 region is 8 residues in length, termini included. The CDR3 is CASSPKLA.

This clonotype was seen more than once but under ten times. One base away lies a much larger clone, so this may be a sequencing read error. The rearrangement links TRBV20-1 to TRBJ1-2; possible D gene TRBD1, 5 bases. V lost 4 bases to trimming and J lost 4 bases, with 16 bases between them. This CDR3 spans 14 amino acids. Germline V CDR1 and CDR2: DFQATT, SNEGSKA (reference sequence). This CDR3 reads CSAKEGAGTYGYTF. CDR3 nucleotide sequence: TGCAGTGCTAAAGAAGGAGCCGGGACCTATGGCTACACCTTC.

The chain joins TRBV9 to TRBJ2-2; 8 bases map to TRBD2. V was pared by 6 bases and J by 6 bases, with 4 bases of the junction left unmatched. Germline V gives CDR1 SGDLS, CDR2 YYNGEE. The CDR3 length is 13 residues. CDR3 loop: CASKRGWAGELFF. In nucleotides, the CDR3 is TGTGCCAGCAAGCGGGGGTGGGCCGGGGAGCTGTTTTTT. Combining the CDR3 with reference TRBV9 and TRBJ2-2 gives the whole variable domain DSGVTQTPKHLITATGQRVTLRCSPRSGDLSVYWYQQSLDQGLQFLIQYYNGEERAKGNILERFSAQQFPDLHSELNLSSLELGDSALYFCASKRGWAGELFFGEGSRLTVL.

This clonotype was counted at least ten times. The chain links TRBV7-9 to TRBJ1-1, with TRBD1 matching over 7 bases. J was trimmed by 3 bases and V by 1 base; bases with no gene match: 5. Germline V gene sequence: CDR1 SEHNR, CDR2 FQNEAQ (reference sequence). This CDR3 spans 15 amino acids. The CDR3, as DNA: TGTGCCAGCAGCTTAGTTAGCACAGGGGACACTGAAGCTTTCTTT. Translation gives CASSLVSTGDTEAFF.

As regards this clonotype: The junction and the germline gene differ at one end; a read error may be behind it. The CDR3: CASNPLGGLYEQYF. The CDR3 bases are TGCGCCAGCAACCCACTCGGGGGGCTGTACGAGCAGTACTTC. This chain links TRBV2 with TRBJ2-7; a possible D gene is TRBD2 (7 bases). From germline, CDR1 is SNHLY and CDR2 FYNNEI. The CDR3 loop spans 14 amino acids.

This clonotype was seen a handful of times. The rearrangement joins TRBV6-5 to TRBJ1-2, with 7 bases identical to TRBD1. CDR1 is MNHEY, CDR2 SVGAGI, per germline. V shed 5 bases, J shed 1 base, and the junction held 10 bases outside the gene matches. This CDR3 is built from 16 residues. The CDR3 sequence: CASSTSGTAINYGYTF. The CDR3 nucleotides read TGTGCCAGCAGTACAAGCGGGACAGCAATTAACTATGGCTACACCTTC.

This clonotype has ten or more counts. V is TRBV9 and J is TRBJ2-2; 9 bases fit TRBD1. This CDR3 has 18 residues. Trimming removed 4 bases from V and 2 bases from J; junction bases left unmatched: 12. CDR1 is SGDLS, CDR2 YYNGEE, per germline. The CDR3 DNA sequence: TGTGCCAGCAGCATCCCAAAGGGACAGGGCCTTAACACCGGGGAGCTGTTTTTT. Protein sequence: CASSIPKGQGLNTGELFF. Based on the CDR3 plus reference TRBV9 and TRBJ2-2, the full variable domain is DSGVTQTPKHLITATGQRVTLRCSPRSGDLSVYWYQQSLDQGLQFLIQYYNGEERAKGNILERFSAQQFPDLHSELNLSSLELGDSALYFCASSIPKGQGLNTGELFFGEGSRLTVL.

A remark on this clonotype: This may be a read error, as it is one base from a much larger clone. This rearrangement joins TRBV5-5 to TRBJ2-1, with D uncertain. The CDR3 consists of 15 residues. CDR1 is SGHKS and CDR2 is YYEKEE in the germline V gene (reference sequence). This chain's CDR3 is CAGSLETSSYNEQFF. The CDR3 DNA reads as TGTGCCGGCAGCTTGGAGACCTCCTCCTACAATGAGCAGTTCTTC.

At least ten counts were recorded for this clonotype. In DNA, the CDR3 is TGTGCCAGCAAAGGGGGGGACTATGGCTACACCTTC. Protein: CASKGGDYGYTF. The rearrangement uses TRBV9 and TRBJ1-2, with a weak D call TRBD1 (6 bases). The CDR3 spans 12 residues. With 6 bases removed from V and 3 bases from J, the gap between germline ends came to 9 bases. CDR1 and CDR2 (germline): SGDLS, YYNGEE.

This clonotype came up many times. J is TRBJ2-7 and V is TRBV12-3 or TRBV12-4; D is uncertain. V lost 4 bases, J lost 7 bases, and 11 bases lay in between. The CDR3 sequence is 12 residues long. CDR3 nucleotide sequence: TGTGCCAGCAGTTATGGTAGTGTAGAGCAGTACTTC. It translates to CASSYGSVEQYF.

The V gene is TRBV2, the J gene TRBJ2-3; 8 bases fit TRBD2. From germline, CDR1 is SNHLY and CDR2 FYNNEI. The CDR3 is made up of 16 amino acids. V shed 3 bases, J shed 2 bases, and the junction held 7 bases outside the gene matches. This CDR3 is CASSDRGAGVTDTQYF. CDR3 DNA: TGTGCCAGCAGTGACAGGGGAGCGGGAGTCACAGATACGCAGTATTTT.

The genes are TRBV7-8 and TRBJ2-1, with D tentatively TRBD2 (5 bases). The germline V gene encodes CDR1 SGHVS and CDR2 FQNEAQ. With 6 bases removed from V and 4 bases from J, the gap between germline ends came to 25 bases. This CDR3 comprises 18 residues. The CDR3 DNA sequence: TGTGCCAGCAGACCCACTAGTAAACGGTTGAGATTGTACAATGAGCAGTTCTTC. Translating it yields CASRPTSKRLRLYNEQFF.

This clonotype showed up many times. This chain connects TRBV29-1 to TRBJ1-1; D remains unclear. Per the germline V gene, CDR1 is SQVTM and CDR2 is ANQGSEA. The germline V and J ends were trimmed by 3 bases and 1 base, with 12 bases remaining between them. CDR3 length: 14 residues. The CDR3 DNA follows: TGCAGCGTTGATGAGGAACATCCGAACACTGAAGCTTTCTTT. Its protein is CSVDEEHPNTEAFF.

At least ten counts were recorded for this clonotype. The V gene is TRBV30, the J gene TRBJ2-5; D is uncertain. Per the germline V gene, CDR1 is GTSNPN and CDR2 is SVGIG (reference sequence). The CDR3 sequence is 13 residues long. Trimming pared 2 bases from V and 1 base from J, leaving 8 bases between. CDR3 loop: CAWSWSSQETQYF. CDR3 DNA: TGTGCCTGGAGTTGGAGCTCCCAAGAGACCCAGTACTTC.

This clonotype was counted a few times. A much larger clone differs from this one at a single base, so this may be a read error. The chain carries TRBV10-2 and TRBJ2-7, with 12 bases aligning to TRBD2. Germline V lookup: CDR1 WSHSY, CDR2 SAAADI. The V segment lost 11 bases and the J segment 1 base; nucleotides outside the gene matches: 9. The length of the CDR3 is 15 residues. DNA of the CDR3: TGCGCCGGCGGGAGACTAGCGGGAGCGTCCTACGAGCAGTACTTC. It encodes CAGGRLAGASYEQYF.